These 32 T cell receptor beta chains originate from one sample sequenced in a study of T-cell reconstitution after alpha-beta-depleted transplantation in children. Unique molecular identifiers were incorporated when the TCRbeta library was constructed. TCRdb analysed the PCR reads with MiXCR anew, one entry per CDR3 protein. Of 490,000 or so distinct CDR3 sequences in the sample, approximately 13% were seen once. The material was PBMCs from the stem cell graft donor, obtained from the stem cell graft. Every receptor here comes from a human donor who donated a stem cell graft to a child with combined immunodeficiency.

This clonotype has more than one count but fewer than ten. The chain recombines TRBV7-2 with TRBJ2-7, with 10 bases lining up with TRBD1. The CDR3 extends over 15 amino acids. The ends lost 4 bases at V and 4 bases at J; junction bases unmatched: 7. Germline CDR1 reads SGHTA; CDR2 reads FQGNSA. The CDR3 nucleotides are TGTGCCAGCAGCTCTCGGGACAGGGGATTTTACGAGCAGTACTTC. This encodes CASSSRDRGFYEQYF.

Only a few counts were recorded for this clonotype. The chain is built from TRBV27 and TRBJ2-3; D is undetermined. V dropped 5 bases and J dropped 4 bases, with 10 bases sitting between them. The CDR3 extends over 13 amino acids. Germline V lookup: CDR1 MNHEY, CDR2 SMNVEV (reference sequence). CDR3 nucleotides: TGTGCCAGCAGTCCCTCTCCCCCAGATACGCAGTATTTT. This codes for CASSPSPPDTQYF.

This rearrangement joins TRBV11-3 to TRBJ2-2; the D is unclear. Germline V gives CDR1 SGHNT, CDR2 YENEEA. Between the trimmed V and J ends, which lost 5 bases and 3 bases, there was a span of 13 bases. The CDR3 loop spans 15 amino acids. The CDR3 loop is CASSPRTYHTGELFF. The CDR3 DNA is TGTGCCAGCAGCCCTCGGACCTATCACACCGGGGAGCTGTTTTTT.

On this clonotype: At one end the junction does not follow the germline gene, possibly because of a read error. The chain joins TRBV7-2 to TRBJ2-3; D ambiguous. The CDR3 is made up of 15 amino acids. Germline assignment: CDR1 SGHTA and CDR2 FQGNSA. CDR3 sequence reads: CASSLGGRRTHTQYF. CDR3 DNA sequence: TGTGCCAGCAGCTTAGGGGGTCGACGCACACATACGCAGTATTTT.

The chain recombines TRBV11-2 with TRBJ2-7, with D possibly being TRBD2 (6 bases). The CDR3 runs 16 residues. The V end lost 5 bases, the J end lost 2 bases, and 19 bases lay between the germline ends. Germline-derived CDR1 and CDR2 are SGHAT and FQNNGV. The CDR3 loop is CASSPQTGLATYEQYF. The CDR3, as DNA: TGTGCCAGCAGCCCCCAGACGGGACTGGCAACCTACGAGCAGTACTTC.

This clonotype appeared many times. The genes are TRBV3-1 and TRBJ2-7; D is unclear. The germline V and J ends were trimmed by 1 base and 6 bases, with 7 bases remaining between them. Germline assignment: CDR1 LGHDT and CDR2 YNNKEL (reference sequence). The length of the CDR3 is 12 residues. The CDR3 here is CASSQVGSEQYF. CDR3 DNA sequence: TGTGCCAGCAGCCAAGTTGGTAGCGAGCAGTACTTC.

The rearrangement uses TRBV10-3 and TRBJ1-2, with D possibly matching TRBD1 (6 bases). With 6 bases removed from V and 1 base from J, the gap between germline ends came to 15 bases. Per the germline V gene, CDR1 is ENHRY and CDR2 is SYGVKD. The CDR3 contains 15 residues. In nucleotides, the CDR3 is TGTGCCATCAGACAGGGCGTTTTCGATAACTATGGCTACACCTTC. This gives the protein CAIRQGVFDNYGYTF.

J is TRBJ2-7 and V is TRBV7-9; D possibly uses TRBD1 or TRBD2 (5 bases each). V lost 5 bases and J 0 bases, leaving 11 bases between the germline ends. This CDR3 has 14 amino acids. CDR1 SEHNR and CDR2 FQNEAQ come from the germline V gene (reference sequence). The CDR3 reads CASSPDGTSYEQYF. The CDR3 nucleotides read TGTGCCAGCAGCCCAGACGGGACCTCCTACGAGCAGTACTTC.

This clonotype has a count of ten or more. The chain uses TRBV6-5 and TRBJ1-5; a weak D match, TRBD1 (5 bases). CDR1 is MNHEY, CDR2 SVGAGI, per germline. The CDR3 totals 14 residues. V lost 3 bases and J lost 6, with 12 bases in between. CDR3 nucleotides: TGTGCCAGCAGTTATTCGCAAAGGGGTCAGCCCCAGCATTTT. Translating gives CASSYSQRGQPQHF.

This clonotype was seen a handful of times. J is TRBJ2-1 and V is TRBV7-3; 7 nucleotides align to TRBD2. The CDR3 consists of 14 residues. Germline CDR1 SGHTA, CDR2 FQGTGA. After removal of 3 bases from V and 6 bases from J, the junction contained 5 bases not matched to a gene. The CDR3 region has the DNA TGTGCCAGCAGCTTGGTGGCTAGCGGCAATGAGCAGTTCTTC. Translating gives CASSLVASGNEQFF.

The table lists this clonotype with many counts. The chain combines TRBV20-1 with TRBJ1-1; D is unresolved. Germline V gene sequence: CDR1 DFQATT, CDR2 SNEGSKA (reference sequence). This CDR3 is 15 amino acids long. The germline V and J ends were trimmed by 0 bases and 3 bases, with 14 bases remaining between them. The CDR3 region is CSARERPLRDTEAFF. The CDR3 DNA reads TGCAGTGCTAGAGAGAGACCCTTGAGGGACACTGAAGCTTTCTTT.

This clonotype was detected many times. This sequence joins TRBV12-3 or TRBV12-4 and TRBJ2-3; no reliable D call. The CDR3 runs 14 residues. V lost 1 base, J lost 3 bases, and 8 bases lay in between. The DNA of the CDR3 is TGTGCCAGCAGTTTAGTGGGCCCAACAGATACGCAGTATTTT. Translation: CASSLVGPTDTQYF.

The CDR3 region is CASSSGQGDLYEQYF. As DNA, the CDR3 is TGTGCCAGCAGCTCGGGACAGGGAGATTTGTACGAGCAGTACTTC. This chain joins TRBV7-9 and TRBJ2-7; 9 bases match TRBD1. The V and J ends lost 4 bases and 4 bases, in that order; junction bases with no gene match: 8. Germline V CDR1 and CDR2: SEHNR, FQNEAQ (reference sequence). The length of the CDR3 is 15 residues. The whole variable domain, filled in from reference TRBV7-9 and TRBJ2-7, reads DTGVSQNPRHKITKRGQNVTFRCDPISEHNRLYWYRQTLGQGPEFLTYFQNEAQLEKSRLLSDRFSAERPKGSFSTLEIQRTEQGDSAMYLCASSSGQGDLYEQYFGPGTRLTVT.

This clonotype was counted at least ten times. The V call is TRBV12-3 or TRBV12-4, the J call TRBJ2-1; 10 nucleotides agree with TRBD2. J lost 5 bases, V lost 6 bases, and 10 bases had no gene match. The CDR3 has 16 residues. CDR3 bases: TGTGCCAGCAGGTCGAGCGGGGGGGCTTGGAACAATGAGCAGTTCTTC. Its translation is CASRSSGGAWNNEQFF.

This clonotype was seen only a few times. The CDR3 region is CASSLWGGDETQYF. DNA for the CDR3: TGTGCCAGCAGTTTATGGGGGGGCGACGAGACCCAGTACTTC. V gene TRBV12-3 or TRBV12-4 combines with J gene TRBJ2-5; weak D call: TRBD2 (7 bases). The ends were cut back, 2 bases at V and 5 bases at J, with 12 bases in the middle. There are 14 residues in the CDR3.

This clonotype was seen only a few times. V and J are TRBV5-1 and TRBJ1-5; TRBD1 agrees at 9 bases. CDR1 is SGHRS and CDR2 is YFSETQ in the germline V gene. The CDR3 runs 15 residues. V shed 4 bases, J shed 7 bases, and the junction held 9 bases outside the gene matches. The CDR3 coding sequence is TGCGCCAGCAGCCCTGGGACAGGGAGAGGGCAGCCCCAGCATTTT. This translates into CASSPGTGRGQPQHF.

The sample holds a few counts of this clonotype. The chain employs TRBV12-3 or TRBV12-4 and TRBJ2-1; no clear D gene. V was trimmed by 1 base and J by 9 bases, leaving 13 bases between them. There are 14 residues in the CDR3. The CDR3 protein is CASSLGRPAVEQFF. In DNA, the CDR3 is TGTGCCAGCAGTTTAGGGCGCCCCGCTGTTGAGCAGTTCTTC.

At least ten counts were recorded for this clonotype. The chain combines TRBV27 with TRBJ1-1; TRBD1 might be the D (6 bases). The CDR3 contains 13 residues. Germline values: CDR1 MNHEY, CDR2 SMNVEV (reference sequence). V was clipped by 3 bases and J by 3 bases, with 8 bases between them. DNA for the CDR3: TGTGCCAGCAGTTTTAACAGGGACACTGAAGCTTTCTTT. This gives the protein CASSFNRDTEAFF.

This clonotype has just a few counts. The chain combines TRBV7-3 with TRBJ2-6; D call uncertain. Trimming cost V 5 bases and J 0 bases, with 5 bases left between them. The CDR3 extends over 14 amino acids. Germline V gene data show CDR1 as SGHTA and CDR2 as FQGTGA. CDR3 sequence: CASSPASGANVLTF. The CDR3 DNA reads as TGTGCCAGCAGCCCGGCCTCTGGGGCCAACGTCCTGACTTTC.

The DNA for the CDR3 is TGTGCCAGCAAGAGTGAACTAGTATACCCCTTGGGAGATACGCAGTATTTT. Amino acids: CASKSELVYPLGDTQYF. The gene calls are TRBV6-4 and TRBJ2-3; a possible D gene is TRBD2 (5 bases). This CDR3 contains 17 residues. V lost 7 bases to trimming and J lost 5 bases, with 25 bases between them. Germline loops: CDR1 MRHNA, CDR2 SNTAGT.

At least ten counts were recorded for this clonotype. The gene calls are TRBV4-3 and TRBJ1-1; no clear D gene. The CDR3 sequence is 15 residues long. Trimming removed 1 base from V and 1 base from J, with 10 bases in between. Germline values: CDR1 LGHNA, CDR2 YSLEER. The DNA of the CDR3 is TGCGCCAGCAGCCAAGTAATGTTCGGGAACACTGAAGCTTTCTTT. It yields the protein CASSQVMFGNTEAFF.

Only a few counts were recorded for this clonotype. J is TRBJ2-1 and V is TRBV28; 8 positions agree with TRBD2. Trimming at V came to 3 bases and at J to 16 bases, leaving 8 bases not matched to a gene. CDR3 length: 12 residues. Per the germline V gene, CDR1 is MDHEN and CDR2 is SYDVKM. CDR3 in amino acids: CASSFSGVGDFF. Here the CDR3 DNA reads TGTGCCAGCAGTTTTAGCGGGGTCGGAGATTTCTTC.

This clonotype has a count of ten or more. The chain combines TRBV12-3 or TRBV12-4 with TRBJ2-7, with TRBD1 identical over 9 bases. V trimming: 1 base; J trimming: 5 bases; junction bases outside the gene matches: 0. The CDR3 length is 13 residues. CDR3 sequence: CASSLGDRDEQYF. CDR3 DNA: TGTGCCAGCAGTTTAGGGGACAGGGACGAGCAGTACTTC.

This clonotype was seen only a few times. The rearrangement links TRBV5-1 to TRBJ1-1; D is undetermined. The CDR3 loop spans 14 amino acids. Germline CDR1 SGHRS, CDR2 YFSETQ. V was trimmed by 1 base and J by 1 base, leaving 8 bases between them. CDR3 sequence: CASSLSAGNTEAFF. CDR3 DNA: TGCGCCAGCAGCTTGTCTGCAGGGAACACTGAAGCTTTCTTT.

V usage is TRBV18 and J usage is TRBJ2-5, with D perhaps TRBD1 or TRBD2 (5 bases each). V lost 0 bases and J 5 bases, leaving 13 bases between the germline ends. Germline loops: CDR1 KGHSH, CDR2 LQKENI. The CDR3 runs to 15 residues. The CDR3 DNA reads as TGTGCCAGCTCACCACCTAGCACAGGAGGCGAGACCCAGTACTTC. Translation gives CASSPPSTGGETQYF.

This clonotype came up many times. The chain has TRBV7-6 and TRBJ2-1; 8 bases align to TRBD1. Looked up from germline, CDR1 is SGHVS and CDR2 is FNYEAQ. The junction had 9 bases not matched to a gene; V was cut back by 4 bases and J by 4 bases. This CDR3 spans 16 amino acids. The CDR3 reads CASSSPDRGLYNEQFF. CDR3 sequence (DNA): TGTGCCAGCAGCTCCCCCGACAGGGGCCTTTACAATGAGCAGTTCTTC.

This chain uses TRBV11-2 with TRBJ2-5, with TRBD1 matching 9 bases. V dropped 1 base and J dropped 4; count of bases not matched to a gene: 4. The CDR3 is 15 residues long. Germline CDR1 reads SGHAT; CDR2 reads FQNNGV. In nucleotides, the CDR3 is TGTGCCAGCAGCTTAGGGGACAGGGTATCAGAGACCCAGTACTTC. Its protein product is CASSLGDRVSETQYF.

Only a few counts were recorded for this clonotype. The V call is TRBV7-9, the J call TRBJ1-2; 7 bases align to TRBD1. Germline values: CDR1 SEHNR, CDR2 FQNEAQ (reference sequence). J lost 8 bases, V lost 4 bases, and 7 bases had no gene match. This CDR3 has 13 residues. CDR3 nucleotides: TGTGCCAGCAGCTCCACAGGGGAAGACGGCTACACCTTC. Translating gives CASSSTGEDGYTF.

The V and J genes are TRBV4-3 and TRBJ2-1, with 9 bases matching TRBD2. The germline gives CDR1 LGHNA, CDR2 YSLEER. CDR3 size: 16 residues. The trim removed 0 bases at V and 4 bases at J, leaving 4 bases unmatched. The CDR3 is CASSQDLTSGYNEQFF. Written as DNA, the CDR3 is TGCGCCAGCAGCCAAGATCTCACTAGCGGGTACAATGAGCAGTTCTTC.

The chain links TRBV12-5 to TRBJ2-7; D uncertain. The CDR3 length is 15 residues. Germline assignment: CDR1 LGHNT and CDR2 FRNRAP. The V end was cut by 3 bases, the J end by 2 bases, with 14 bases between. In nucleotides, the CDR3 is TGTGCTAGTGGTTTCGTGGGGTTAGGGACCTACGAGCAGTACTTC. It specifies CASGFVGLGTYEQYF.

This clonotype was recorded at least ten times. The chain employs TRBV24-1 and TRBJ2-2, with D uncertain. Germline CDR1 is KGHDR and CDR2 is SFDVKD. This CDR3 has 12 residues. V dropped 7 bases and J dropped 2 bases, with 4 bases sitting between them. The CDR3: CATRDNTGELFF. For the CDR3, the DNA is TGTGCCACCAGAGACAACACCGGGGAGCTGTTTTTT.

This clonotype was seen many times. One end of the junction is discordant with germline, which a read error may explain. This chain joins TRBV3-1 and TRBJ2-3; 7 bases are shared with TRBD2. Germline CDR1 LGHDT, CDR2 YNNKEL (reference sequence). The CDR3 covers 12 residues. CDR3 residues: CASSQGGDHPHF. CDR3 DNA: TGTGCCAGCAGCCAGGGGGGGGACCACCCGCATTTT.